The clone carrying this T cell receptor (beta chain) was seen a few times. The sample comes from a study of blood T cells in healthy people across ages. The second PCR ran about 6 to 12 cycles with a sample-barcoded 5' primer and J-beta primers. TCRdb independently ran MiXCR on the 5' RACE reads; one entry per CDR3 protein. The table lists around 1,500,000 distinct CDR3 sequences, roughly 28% of them singletons. CDR3 length equals 17 residues. Germline-derived CDR1 and CDR2 are LGHNT and FRNRAP. J was trimmed by 2 bases and V by 0 bases; bases with no gene match: 8. Sample: blood. The sequence was obtained from a young woman in good health. The chain joins TRBV12-5 to TRBJ2-3; the match to TRBD2 covers 7 bases. The CDR3: CASGLVQPSGYTDTQYF. Written as DNA, the CDR3 is TGTGCTAGTGGTTTGGTACAGCCTAGCGGATACACAGATACGCAGTATTTT.